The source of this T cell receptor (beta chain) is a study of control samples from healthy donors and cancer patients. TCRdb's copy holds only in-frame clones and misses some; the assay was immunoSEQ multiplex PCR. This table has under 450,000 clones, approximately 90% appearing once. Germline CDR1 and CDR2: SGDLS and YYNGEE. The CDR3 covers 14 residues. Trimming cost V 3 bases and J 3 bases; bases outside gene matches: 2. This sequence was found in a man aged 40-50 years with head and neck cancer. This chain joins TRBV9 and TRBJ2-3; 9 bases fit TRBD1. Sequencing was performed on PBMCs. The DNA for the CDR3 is TGTGCCAGCAGCGGACAGGGGGTTACAGATACGCAGTATTTT. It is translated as CASSGQGVTDTQYF.